This note documents a single T cell receptor (beta chain) sequence. Which antigen it targets is not known. Coverage ceases 3 residues before the CDR3 finishes, and the germline J gene fills in the end. The data were taken from a study of Tregs in tolerant kidney transplant recipients (dated by TCRdb to between 2018 and 2021). For the study in its entirety: Related donors were used in the transplants with nonmyeloablative bone marrow transplantation, and mixed chimerism was transient in the human trials. TCRbeta sequencing was used in the study to identify donor-specific regulatory T cells before combined kidney and bone marrow transplantation, and the identified cells were then tracked after transplant. Here is what the overall study found, with its caveats: Because only a small number of patients were included, the study had limitations, and the results will need to be validated in larger populations as well as under other immunosuppression protocols. The most biologically relevant and donor-specific TCRbeta repertoire appeared to be identified by expanding Tregs with activated donor B cells. Biological reproducibility was not directly assessed, although technical replication error appeared to be minimal. In tolerant patients, donor-specific Tregs expanded more than Tregs overall, which suggests antigen-driven rather than nonspecific expansion. Because the PCR primers were changed over time for some patients, nucleotide-level comparison could not be performed across the samples from those patients.

The time point label, as the study defines it: blood sample drawn before combined kidney and bone marrow transplant. Unstimulated Tregs (CD4+CD25+CD127-), CD4+ non-Tregs (CD4+CD25-), CD4 and CD8 cells were FACS-sorted from thawed PBMCs. Patients were 4 combined kidney and bone marrow transplant recipients from the ITN036ST trial, and only these trial subjects had samples available. Healthy control blood was processed to PBMCs by Ficoll density gradient and cryopreserved, and patient PBMCs were collected before and after transplant. V is reduced by 5 bases and J by 0 bases, leaving a spacing of 17 bases between them. The CDR3 contains 16 residues, cysteine and phenylalanine counted. The 39 bases shown cover part of the CDR3, and their frame starts at base 1. Via the germline V gene, CDR1 is SNHLY and CDR2 FYNNEI. For TCRbeta CDR3 sequencing, genomic DNA from the sorted cells was extracted using the QIAGEN DNeasy Blood and Tissue Kit. High-throughput TCRbeta CDR3 sequencing, which included PCR amplification with bias correction and internal controls, was done commercially through immunoSEQ. In the authors' own workflow: Unique productive TCRbeta sequences were defined by CDR3 nucleotide sequence where primers matched, and otherwise by CDR3 amino acid sequence together with Vbeta and Jbeta genes. Sorting error was corrected by removing sequences shared between sorted populations at a frequency ratio of 2:1 or less, and the remaining shared sequences were assigned to the higher population. A sequence counted as donor-reactive if, in CFSE-low cells, the sequence had a frequency of at least 0.01% and was expanded at least 5-fold compared with unstimulated cells. Repertoire divergence was quantified by Jensen-Shannon divergence using the top 100 TCRbeta sequences ranked by frequency. For samples with multiple sequencing runs, sorting error was corrected separately for each run before the runs were pooled. In its TCRdb copy, this immuneACCESS table keeps in-frame sequences only and misses some clones. Where compared with another copy, unresolved V genes explain less than half of these, and the others have no known cause. D and trimming were read from the DNA, whereas the V and J calls and clone size are those reported in that table. This sample's records show about 52,000 clones. The ten largest clones take up approximately 0.81% of the sample.

The clonotype was recovered from a human donor who received a combined kidney and bone marrow transplant. This chain is built from TRBV2 and TRBJ2-7; TRBD1 is perhaps the D gene, given 9 matching bases. This material consisted of CD4+ T cells from blood, taken before the transplant. The CDR3: CASSRGGTGNSYEQYF. CDR3 DNA (partial): TGTGCCAGCAGTCGCGGGGGGACAGGGAACTCCTACGAG.